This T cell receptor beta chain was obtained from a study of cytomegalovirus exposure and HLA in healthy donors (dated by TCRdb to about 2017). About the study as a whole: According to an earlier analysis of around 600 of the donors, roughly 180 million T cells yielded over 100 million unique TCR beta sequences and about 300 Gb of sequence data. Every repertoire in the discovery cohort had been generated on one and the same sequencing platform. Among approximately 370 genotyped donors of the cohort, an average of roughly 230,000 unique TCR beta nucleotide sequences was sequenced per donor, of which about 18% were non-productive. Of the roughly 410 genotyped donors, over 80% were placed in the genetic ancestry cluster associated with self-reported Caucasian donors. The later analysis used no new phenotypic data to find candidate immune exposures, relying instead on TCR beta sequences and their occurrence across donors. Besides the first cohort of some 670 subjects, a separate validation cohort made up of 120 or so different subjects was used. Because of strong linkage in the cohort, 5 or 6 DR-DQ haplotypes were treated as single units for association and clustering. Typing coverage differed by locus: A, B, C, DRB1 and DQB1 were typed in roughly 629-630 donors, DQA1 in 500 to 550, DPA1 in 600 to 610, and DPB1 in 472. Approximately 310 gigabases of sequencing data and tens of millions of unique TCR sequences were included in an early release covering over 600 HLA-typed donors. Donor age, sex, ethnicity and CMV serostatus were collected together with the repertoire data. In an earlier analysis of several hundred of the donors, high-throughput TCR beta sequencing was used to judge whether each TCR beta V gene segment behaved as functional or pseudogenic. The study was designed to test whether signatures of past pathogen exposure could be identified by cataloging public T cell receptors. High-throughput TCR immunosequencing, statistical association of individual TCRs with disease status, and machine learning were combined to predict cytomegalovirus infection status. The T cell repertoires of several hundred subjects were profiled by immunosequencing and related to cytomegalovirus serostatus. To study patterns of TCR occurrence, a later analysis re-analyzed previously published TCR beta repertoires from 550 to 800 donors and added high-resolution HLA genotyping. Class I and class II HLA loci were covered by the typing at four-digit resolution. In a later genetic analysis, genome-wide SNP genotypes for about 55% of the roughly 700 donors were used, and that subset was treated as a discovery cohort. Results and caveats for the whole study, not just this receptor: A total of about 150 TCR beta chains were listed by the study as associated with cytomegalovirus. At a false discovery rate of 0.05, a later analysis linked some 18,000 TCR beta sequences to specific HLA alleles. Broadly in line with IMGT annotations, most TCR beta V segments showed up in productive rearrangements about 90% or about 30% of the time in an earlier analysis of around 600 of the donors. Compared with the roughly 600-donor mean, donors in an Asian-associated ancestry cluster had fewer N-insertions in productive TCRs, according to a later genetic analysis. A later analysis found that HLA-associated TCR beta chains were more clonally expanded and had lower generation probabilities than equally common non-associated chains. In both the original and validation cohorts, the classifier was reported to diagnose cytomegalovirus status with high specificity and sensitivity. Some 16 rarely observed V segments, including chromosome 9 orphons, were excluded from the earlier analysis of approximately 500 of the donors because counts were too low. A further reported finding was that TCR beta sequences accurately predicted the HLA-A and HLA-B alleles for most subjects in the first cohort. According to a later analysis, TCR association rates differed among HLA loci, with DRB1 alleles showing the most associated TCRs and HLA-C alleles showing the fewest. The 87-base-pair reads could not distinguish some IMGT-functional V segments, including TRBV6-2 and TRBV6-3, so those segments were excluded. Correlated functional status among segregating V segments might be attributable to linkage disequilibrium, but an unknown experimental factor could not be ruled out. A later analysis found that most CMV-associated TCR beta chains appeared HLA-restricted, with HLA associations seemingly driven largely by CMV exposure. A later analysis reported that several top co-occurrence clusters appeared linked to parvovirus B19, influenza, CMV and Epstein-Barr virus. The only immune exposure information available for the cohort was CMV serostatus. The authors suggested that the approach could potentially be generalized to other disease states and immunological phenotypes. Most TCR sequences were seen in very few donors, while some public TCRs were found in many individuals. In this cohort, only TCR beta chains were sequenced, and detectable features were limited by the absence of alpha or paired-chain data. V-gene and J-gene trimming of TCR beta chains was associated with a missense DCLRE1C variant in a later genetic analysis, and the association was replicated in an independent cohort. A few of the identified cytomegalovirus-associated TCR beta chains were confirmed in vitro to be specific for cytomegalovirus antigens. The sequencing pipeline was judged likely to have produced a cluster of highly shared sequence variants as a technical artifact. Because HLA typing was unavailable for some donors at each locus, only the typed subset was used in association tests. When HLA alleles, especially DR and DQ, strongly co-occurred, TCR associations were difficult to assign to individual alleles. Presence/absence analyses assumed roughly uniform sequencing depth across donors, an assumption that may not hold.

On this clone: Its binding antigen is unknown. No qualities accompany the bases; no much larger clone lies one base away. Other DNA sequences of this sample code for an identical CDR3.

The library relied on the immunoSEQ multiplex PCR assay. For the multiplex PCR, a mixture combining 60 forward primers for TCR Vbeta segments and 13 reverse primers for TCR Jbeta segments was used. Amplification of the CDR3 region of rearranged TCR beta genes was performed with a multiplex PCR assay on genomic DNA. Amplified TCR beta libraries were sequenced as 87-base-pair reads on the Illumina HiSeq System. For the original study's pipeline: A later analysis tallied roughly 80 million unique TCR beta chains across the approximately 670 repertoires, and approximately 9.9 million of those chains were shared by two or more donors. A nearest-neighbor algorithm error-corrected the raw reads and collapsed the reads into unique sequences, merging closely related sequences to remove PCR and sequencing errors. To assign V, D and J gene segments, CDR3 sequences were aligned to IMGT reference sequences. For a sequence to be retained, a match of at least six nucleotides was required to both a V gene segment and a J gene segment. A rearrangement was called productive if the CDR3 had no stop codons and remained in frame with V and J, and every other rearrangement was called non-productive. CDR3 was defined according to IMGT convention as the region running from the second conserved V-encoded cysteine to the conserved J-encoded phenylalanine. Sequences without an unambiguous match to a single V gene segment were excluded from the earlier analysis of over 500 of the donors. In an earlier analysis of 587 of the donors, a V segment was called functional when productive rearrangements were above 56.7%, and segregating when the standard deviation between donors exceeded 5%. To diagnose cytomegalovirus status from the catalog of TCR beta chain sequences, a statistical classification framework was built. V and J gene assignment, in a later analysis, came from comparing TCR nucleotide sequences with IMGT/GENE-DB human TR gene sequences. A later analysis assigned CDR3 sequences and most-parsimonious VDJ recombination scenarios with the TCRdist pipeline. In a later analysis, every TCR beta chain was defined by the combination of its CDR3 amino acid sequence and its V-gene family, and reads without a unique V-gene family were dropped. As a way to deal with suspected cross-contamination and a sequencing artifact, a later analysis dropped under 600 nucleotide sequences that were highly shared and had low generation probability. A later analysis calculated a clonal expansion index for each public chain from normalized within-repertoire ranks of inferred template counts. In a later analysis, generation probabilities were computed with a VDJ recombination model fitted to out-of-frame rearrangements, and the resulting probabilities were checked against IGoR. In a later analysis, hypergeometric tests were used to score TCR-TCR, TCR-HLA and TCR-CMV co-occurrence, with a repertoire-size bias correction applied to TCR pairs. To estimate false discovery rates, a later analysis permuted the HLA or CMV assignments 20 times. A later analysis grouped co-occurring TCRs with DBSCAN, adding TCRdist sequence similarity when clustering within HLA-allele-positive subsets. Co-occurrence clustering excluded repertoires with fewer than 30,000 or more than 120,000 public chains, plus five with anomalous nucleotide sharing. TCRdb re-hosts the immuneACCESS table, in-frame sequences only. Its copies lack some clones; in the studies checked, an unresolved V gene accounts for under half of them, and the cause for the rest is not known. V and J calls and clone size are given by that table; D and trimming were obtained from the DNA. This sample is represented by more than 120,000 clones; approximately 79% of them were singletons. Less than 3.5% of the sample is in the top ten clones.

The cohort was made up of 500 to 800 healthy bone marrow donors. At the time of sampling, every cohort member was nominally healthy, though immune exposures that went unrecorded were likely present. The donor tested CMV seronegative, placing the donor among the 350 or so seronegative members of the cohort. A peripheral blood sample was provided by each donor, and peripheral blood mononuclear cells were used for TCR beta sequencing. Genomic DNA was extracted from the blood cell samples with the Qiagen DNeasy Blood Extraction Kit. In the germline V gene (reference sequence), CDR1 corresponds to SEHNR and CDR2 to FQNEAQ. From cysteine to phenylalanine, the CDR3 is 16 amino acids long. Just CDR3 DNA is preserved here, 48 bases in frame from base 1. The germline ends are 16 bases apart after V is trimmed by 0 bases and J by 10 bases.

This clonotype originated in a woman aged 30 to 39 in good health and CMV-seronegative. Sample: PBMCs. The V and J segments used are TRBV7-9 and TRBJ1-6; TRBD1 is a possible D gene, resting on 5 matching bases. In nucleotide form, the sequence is TGTGCCAGCAGCTTAGCGCCGGGGGATCGGGGGTCACCCCTCCACTTT. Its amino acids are CASSLAPGDRGSPLHF.